The 21 T cell receptor beta chains presented below share a single source sample, sequenced in a study of blood T cell repertoires in COVID-19. TCRdb's copy holds only in-frame clones and misses some; the assay was immunoSEQ multiplex PCR. The sample lists roughly 53,000 clones; about 85% were seen once. Sequencing was carried out using peripheral blood. The receptor source for this set is a man aged 40-55 years with active COVID-19.

This clone was detected only once. V is TRBV29-1 and J is TRBJ1-2, with 9 bases that match TRBD1. J gave up 3 bases and V 6 bases, and 11 bases lay outside the gene matches. CDR1 is SQVTM, CDR2 ANQGSEA, per germline. CDR3 length: 15 residues. CDR3 region: CSVPDRGSSHYGYTF. In DNA, the CDR3 is TGCAGCGTCCCGGACAGGGGAAGTAGTCACTATGGCTACACCTTC.

This CDR3 is CASSPERDTQYF. The CDR3 DNA sequence: TGCGCCAGCAGCCCCGAACGGGATACGCAGTATTTT. The chain has TRBV5-1 and TRBJ2-3; D is undetermined. The CDR3 has 12 amino acids. Germline assignment: CDR1 SGHRS and CDR2 YFSETQ. The V gene lost 4 bases and the J gene lost 6 bases, with 9 bases spanning the gap.

The V call is TRBV6-2 or TRBV6-3, the J call TRBJ2-3; 15 bases are a match to TRBD2. V dropped 1 base and J dropped 6; count of bases not matched to a gene: 5. The CDR3 is 17 residues long. CDR1 and CDR2 from the germline V gene are MNHEY and SVGEGT. CDR3 sequence (DNA): TGTGCCAGCAGTTACTTGTCCGGGACTAGCGGGAGGGATACGCAGTATTTT. As protein: CASSYLSGTSGRDTQYF.

This CDR3 reads CASSSSGGQFHEKLFF. As DNA, the CDR3 is TGTGCCAGTAGTTCCTCAGGGGGACAGTTCCATGAAAAACTGTTTTTT. This rearrangement joins TRBV19 to TRBJ1-4; 7 bases line up with TRBD1. The length of the CDR3 is 16 residues. Trimming took 5 bases from V and 6 from J; bases not matched to a gene: 12. CDR1 and CDR2 (germline): LNHDA, SQIVND (reference sequence).

V gene TRBV7-8 combines with J gene TRBJ2-7; 11 bases are shared with TRBD1. The CDR3 totals 15 residues. Trimming removed 6 bases from V and 5 bases from J; junction bases left unmatched: 9. The V gene's germline CDR1 is SGHVS and CDR2 FQNEAQ. The CDR3 sequence: CASSRAGTGGNEQYF. The CDR3 coding sequence is TGTGCCAGCAGTCGGGCCGGGACAGGGGGTAACGAGCAGTACTTC.

The chain carries TRBV30 and TRBJ2-7; 7 bases agree with TRBD2. The CDR3 length is 13 residues. V gave up 0 bases and J gave up 3 bases; unmatched junction bases: 2. Per germline, CDR1 GTSNPN and CDR2 SVGIG (reference sequence). The CDR3, as DNA: TGTGCCTGGAGTGTGGGGGGGATCTACGAGCAGTACTTC. Translating it yields CAWSVGGIYEQYF.

The V and J genes are TRBV19 and TRBJ1-4; tentative D call: TRBD1 (6 bases). This CDR3 contains 12 residues. Germline CDR1 reads LNHDA; CDR2 reads SQIVND (reference sequence). Trimming shortened V by 3 bases and J by 7 bases, and 6 bases separated the two germline ends. This chain's CDR3 is CASSMTGEKLFF. The CDR3 coding sequence is TGTGCCAGTAGTATGACAGGTGAAAAACTGTTTTTT.

The rearrangement uses TRBV7-3 and TRBJ2-1; TRBD2 is a possible D gene (7 bases). V lost 0 bases and J 8 bases, leaving 11 bases between the germline ends. CDR1 SGHTA and CDR2 FQGTGA come from the germline V gene. The CDR3 has 14 residues. Here the CDR3 DNA reads TGTGCCAGCAGCTTAACAGGGGGGGACGATGAGCAGTTCTTC. This sequence encodes CASSLTGGDDEQFF.

This chain connects TRBV6-5 to TRBJ2-7; 9 nucleotides agree with TRBD1. This CDR3 region has 14 residues. After removal of 5 bases from V and 7 bases from J, the junction contained 9 bases not matched to a gene. CDR1 is MNHEY and CDR2 is SVGAGI in the germline V gene. The CDR3 bases are TGTGCCAGCAGTAGGACAGGGGCCATCGGGGAGCAGTACTTC. Translated: CASSRTGAIGEQYF.

The chain couples TRBV18 to TRBJ1-1, with 7 bases aligning to TRBD1. Germline CDR1 reads KGHSH; CDR2 reads LQKENI. The CDR3 contains 15 residues. V was clipped by 9 bases and J by 5 bases; unmatched bases: 15. For the CDR3, the DNA is TGTGCCAGTCTCGCCCCGGGACAGACGAGGACTGAAGCTTTCTTT. Residues: CASLAPGQTRTEAFF.

This clone was detected ten times or more. The rearrangement uses TRBV7-3 and TRBJ2-1; TRBD2 aligns across 10 bases. CDR3 length: 16 amino acids. CDR1 is SGHTA, CDR2 FQGTGA, per germline. V dropped 2 bases and J dropped 7; count of bases not matched to a gene: 8. Written as DNA, the CDR3 is TGTGCCAGCAGCTTACAATCTAGCGGGAGCGGGAATGAGCAGTTCTTC. Its protein is CASSLQSSGSGNEQFF.

The chain couples TRBV23-1 to TRBJ2-2; TRBD1 aligns across 7 bases. TRBV23-1 falls under the ORF class, with uncertain function. The CDR3 spans 16 residues. Losses at the gene ends were 3 bases for V and 4 bases for J; bases not matched to a gene: 8. CDR3 bases: TGCGCCAGCAGTCATAGCGACAGGGTCGGCACCGGGGAGCTGTTTTTT. This sequence encodes CASSHSDRVGTGELFF.

The rearrangement uses TRBV9 and TRBJ1-5, with 7 bases lining up with TRBD1. CDR3 size: 15 residues. Germline CDR1 SGDLS, CDR2 YYNGEE. J was trimmed by 1 base and V by 4 bases; bases with no gene match: 5. This CDR3 is CASSRQGGSNQPQHF. CDR3 bases: TGTGCCAGCAGCAGACAGGGTGGAAGCAATCAGCCCCAGCATTTT.

The V and J genes are TRBV9 and TRBJ2-1; TRBD1 aligns across 7 bases. Germline V lookup: CDR1 SGDLS, CDR2 YYNGEE. CDR3 length: 12 residues. Germline trimming cut 4 bases from V and 8 bases from J; bases unmatched to any gene: 3. Written as DNA, the CDR3 is TGTGCCAGCAGCTCCGACAGGGATGAGCAGTTCTTC. It translates to CASSSDRDEQFF.

This clone is a singleton in its sample. The chain carries TRBV10-3 and TRBJ1-6; D is unclear. From germline, CDR1 is ENHRY and CDR2 SYGVKD. The CDR3 contains 12 residues. The germline V and J ends were trimmed by 3 bases and 6 bases, with 3 bases remaining between them. Written as DNA, the CDR3 is TGTGCCATCAGTGACAGTAATTCACCCCTCCACTTT. Its protein product is CAISDSNSPLHF.

The DNA of the CDR3 is TGTGCCAGCAGTCAAACTAGCGGGAGAATAAATGAGCAGTTCTTC. This codes for CASSQTSGRINEQFF. This chain joins TRBV7-3 and TRBJ2-1; TRBD2 matches 11 bases. CDR1 and CDR2 from the germline V gene are SGHTA and FQGTGA. V dropped 6 bases and J dropped 7; count of bases not matched to a gene: 8. This CDR3 is built from 15 residues.

The chain is built from TRBV5-6 and TRBJ1-2, with 7 bases identical to TRBD1. J lost 5 bases, V lost 6 bases, and 7 bases had no gene match. The V gene's germline CDR1 is SGHDT and CDR2 YYEEEE. This CDR3 is 13 amino acids long. CDR3 amino acids: CASIGRGAYGYTF. The CDR3 bases are TGTGCCAGCATCGGCAGGGGGGCGTATGGCTACACCTTC.

This clone was recorded only once. This chain joins TRBV3-1 (or the pseudogene TRBV3-2) and TRBJ2-2; D possibly corresponds to TRBD1 (5 bases). The CDR3 sequence is 14 residues long. Trimming pared 0 bases from V and 7 bases from J, leaving 9 bases between. The germline V gene has CDR1 LGHDT and CDR2 YNNKEL (reference sequence). The CDR3 DNA follows: TGTGCCAGCAGCCAAGATCAAAGGGGCGGGGAGCTGTTTTTT. Protein: CASSQDQRGGELFF.

The V and J genes are TRBV7-8 and TRBJ1-1, with D maybe TRBD1 (5 bases). Trimming took 2 bases from V and 5 from J, leaving 12 bases between them. The CDR3 contains 14 residues. Germline CDR1 is SGHVS and CDR2 is FQNEAQ. The CDR3 DNA sequence: TGTGCCAGCAGCTTATCCTCGGGGGTTACTGAAGCTTTCTTT. Residues: CASSLSSGVTEAFF.

The V call is TRBV7-9, the J call TRBJ2-3; weak D call: TRBD2 (5 bases). This CDR3 contains 13 residues. Germline V CDR1 and CDR2: SEHNR, FQNEAQ (reference sequence). Trimming pared 8 bases from V and 2 bases from J, leaving 11 bases between. Here the CDR3 reads CASVLASTDTQYF. DNA of the CDR3: TGTGCCAGCGTGCTAGCCTCCACAGATACGCAGTATTTT.

This clone was picked up one time. The chain recombines TRBV5-4 with TRBJ1-4; 7 nucleotides line up with TRBD1. Germline CDR1 and CDR2: SGHNT and YYREEE (reference sequence). The CDR3 extends over 15 amino acids. V gave up 4 bases and J gave up 5 bases; unmatched junction bases: 8. The CDR3 reads CASSTAGTENEKLFF. CDR3 coding DNA: TGTGCCAGCAGCACAGCCGGGACAGAGAATGAAAAACTGTTTTTT.